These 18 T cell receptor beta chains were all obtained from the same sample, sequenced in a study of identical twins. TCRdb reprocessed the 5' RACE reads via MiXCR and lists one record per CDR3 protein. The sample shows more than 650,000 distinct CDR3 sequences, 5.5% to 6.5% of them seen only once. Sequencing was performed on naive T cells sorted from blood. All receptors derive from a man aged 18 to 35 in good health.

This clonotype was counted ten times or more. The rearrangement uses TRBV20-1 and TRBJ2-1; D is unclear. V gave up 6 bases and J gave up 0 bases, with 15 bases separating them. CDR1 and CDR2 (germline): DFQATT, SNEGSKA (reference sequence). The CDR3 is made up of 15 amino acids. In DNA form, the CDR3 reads TGCAGTGCGTGCCCCCCGCAAAGCTCCTACAATGAGCAGTTCTTC. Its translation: CSACPPQSSYNEQFF.

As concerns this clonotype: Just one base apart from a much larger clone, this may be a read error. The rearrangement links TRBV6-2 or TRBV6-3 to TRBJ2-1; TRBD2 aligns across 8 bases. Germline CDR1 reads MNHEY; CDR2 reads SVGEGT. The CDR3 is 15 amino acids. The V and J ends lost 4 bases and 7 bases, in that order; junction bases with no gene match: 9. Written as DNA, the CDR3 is TGTGCCAGCAGTTTAAGCGGGAGTCGGTGGAATGAGCAGTTCTTC. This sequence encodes CASSLSGSRWNEQFF.

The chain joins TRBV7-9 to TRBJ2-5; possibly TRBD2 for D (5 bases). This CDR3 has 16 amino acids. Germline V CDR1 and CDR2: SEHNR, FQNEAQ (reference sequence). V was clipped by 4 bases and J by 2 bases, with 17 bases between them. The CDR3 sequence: CASSSGGHGSQETQYF. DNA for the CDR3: TGTGCCAGCAGCTCCGGCGGGCACGGATCGCAAGAGACCCAGTACTTC.

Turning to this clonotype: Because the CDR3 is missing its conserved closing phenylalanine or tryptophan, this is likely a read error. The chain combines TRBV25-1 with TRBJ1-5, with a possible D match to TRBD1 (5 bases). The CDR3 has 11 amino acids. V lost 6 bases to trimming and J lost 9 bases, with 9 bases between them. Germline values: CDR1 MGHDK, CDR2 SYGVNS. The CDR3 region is CASSRGGPQHY. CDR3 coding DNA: TGTGCCAGCAGCCGCGGGGGGCCCCAGCATTAT.

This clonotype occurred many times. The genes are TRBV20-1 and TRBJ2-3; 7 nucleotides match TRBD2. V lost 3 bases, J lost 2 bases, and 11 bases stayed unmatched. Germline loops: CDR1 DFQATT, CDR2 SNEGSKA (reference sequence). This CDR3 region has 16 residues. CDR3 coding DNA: TGCAGTGCTAGCGCCGGCGAGCGGGGAAACACAGATACGCAGTATTTT. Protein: CSASAGERGNTDTQYF.

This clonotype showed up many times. Here the CDR3 reads CSARGDRGRNEQFF. The DNA for the CDR3 is TGCAGTGCCCGTGGGGACAGGGGGAGGAATGAGCAGTTCTTC. The J gene is TRBJ2-1, the V gene TRBV20-1, with 11 bases fitting TRBD1. Trimming removed 6 bases from V and 7 bases from J; junction bases left unmatched: 8. Germline V gene data show CDR1 as DFQATT and CDR2 as SNEGSKA (reference sequence). CDR3 length equals 14 residues.

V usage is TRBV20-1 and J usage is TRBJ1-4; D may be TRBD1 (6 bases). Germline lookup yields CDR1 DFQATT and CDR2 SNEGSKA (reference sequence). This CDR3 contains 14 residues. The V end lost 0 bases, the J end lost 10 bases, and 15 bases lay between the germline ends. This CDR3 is CSARDSAGVGKLFF. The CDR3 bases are TGCAGTGCTAGAGATTCGGCAGGGGTGGGAAAACTGTTTTTT.

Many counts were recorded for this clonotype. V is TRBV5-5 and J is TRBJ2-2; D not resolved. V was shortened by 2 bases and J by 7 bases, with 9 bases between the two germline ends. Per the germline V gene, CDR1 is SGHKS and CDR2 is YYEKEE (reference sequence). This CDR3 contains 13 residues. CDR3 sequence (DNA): TGTGCCAGCAGCTTTGAACCGGGCGGGGAGCTGTTTTTT. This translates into CASSFEPGGELFF.

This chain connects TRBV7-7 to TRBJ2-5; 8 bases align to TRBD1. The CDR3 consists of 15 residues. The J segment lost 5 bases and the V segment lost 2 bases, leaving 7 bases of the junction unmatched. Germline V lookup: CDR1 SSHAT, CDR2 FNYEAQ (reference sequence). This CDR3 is CASSLQGAVGETQYF. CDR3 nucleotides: TGTGCCAGCAGCTTACAGGGGGCAGTAGGGGAGACCCAGTACTTC. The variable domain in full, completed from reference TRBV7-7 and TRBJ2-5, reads GAGVSQSPRYKVTKRGQDVTLRCDPISSHATLYWYQQALGQGPEFLTYFNYEAQPDKSGLPSDRFSAERPEGSISTLTIQRTEQRDSAMYRCASSLQGAVGETQYFGPGTRLLVL.

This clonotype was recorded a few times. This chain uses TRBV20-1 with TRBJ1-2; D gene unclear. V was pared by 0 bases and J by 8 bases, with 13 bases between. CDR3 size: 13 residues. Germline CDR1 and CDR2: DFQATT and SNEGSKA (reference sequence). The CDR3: CSARDATLEGYTF. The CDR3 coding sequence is TGCAGTGCTAGAGATGCAACCCTTGAGGGCTACACCTTC.

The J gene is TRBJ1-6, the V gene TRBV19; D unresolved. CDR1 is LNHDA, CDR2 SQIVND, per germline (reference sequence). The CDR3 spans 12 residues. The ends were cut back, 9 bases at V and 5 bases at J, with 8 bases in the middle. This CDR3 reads CASRQNNSPLHF. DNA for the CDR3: TGTGCCAGCCGACAAAATAATTCACCCCTCCACTTT.

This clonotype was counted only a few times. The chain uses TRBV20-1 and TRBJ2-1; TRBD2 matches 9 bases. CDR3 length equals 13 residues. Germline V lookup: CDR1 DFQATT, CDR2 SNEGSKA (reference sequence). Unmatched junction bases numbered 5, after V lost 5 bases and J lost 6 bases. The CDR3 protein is CSAPGLAPNEQFF. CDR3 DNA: TGCAGTGCTCCCGGACTAGCGCCCAATGAGCAGTTCTTC.

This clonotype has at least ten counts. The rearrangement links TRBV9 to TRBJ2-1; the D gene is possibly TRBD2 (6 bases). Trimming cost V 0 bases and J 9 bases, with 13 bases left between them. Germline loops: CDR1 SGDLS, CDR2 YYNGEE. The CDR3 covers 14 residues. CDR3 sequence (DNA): TGTGCCAGCAGCGTAGCCGGGCGGAGGGGTGAGCAGTTCTTC. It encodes CASSVAGRRGEQFF.

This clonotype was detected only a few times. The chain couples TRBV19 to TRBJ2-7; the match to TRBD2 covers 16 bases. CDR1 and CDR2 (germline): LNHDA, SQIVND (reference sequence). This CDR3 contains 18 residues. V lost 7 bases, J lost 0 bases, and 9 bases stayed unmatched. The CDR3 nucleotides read TGTGCCAGTACCAACCGGGGACTAGCGGGAGGGCCCTCCTACGAGCAGTACGTC. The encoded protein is CASTNRGLAGGPSYEQYV.

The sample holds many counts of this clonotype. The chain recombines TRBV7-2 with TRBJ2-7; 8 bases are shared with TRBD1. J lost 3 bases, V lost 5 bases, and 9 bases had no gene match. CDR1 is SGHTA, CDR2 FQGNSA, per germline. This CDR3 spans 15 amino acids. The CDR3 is CASSPRDRRFYEQYF. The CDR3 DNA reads TGTGCCAGCAGCCCGAGGGACAGGCGATTCTACGAGCAGTACTTC.

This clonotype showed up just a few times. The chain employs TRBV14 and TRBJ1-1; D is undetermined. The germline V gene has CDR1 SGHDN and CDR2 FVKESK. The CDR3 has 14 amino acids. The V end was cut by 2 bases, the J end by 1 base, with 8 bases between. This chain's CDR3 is CASSQNLKNTEAFF. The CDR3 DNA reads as TGTGCCAGCAGCCAAAACCTTAAGAACACTGAAGCTTTCTTT.

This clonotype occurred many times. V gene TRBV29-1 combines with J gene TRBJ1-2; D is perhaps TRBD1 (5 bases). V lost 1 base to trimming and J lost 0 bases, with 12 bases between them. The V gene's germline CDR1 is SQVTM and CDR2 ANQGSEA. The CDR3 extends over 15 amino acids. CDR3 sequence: CSVEGGVPTNYGYTF. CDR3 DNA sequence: TGCAGCGTTGAAGGAGGGGTCCCTACTAACTATGGCTACACCTTC.

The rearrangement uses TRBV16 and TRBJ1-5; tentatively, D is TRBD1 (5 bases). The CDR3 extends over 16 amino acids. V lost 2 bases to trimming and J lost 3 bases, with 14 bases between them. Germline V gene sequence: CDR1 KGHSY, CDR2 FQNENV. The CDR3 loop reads CASSQGAGLANQPQHF. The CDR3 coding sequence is TGTGCCAGCAGCCAAGGGGCAGGGCTGGCCAATCAGCCCCAGCATTTT.